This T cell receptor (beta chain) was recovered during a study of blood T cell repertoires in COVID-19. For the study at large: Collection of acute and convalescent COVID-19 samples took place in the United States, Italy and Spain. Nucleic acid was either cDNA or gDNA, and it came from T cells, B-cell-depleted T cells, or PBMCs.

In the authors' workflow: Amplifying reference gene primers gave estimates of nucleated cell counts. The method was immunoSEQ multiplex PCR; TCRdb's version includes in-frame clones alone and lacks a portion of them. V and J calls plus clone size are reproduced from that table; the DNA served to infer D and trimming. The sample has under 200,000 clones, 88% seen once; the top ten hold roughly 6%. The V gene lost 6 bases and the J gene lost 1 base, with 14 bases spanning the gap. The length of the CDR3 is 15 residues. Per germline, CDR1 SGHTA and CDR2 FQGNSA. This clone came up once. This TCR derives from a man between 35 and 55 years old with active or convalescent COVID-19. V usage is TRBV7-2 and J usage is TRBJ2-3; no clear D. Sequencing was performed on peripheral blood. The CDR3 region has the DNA TGTGCCAGCAGGCCCTTGGGCCCTGGCACAGATACGCAGTATTTT. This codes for CASRPLGPGTDTQYF.